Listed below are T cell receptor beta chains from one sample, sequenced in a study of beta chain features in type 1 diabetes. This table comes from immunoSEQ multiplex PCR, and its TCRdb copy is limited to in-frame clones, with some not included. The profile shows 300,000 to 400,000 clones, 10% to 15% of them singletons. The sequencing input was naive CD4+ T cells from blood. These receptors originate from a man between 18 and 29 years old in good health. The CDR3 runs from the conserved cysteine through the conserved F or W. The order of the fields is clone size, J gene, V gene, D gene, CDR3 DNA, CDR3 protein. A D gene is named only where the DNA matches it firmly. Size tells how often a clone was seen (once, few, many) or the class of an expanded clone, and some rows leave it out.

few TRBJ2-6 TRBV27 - TGTGCCAGCAGTTTACTCTCTGGGGCCAACGTCCTGACTTTC CASSLLSGANVLTF
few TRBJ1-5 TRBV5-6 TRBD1 TGTGCCAGCAGCGCTCTGACAGGGGCTGGGCAGCCCCAGCATTTT CASSALTGAGQPQHF
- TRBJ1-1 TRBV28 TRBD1 TGTGCCAGCAGTATGACACGCAACAGGGGGGTGACTGAAGCTTTCTTT CASSMTRNRGVTEAFF
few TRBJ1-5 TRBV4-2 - TGTGCCAGCAGCCAAGGGGGCAGCAATCAGCCCCAGCATTTT CASSQGGSNQPQHF
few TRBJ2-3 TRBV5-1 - TGCGCCAGCAGCTTGGCGGGGGCAGATACGCAGTATTTT CASSLAGADTQYF
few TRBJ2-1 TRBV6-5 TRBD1 TGTGCCAGCAGAGAGACAGGGGCCGTTGAGCAGTTCTTC CASRETGAVEQFF
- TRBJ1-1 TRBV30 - TGTGCCTGGAGTTTGGGGCAGAACACTGAAGCTTTCTTT CAWSLGQNTEAFF
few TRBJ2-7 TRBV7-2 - TGTGCCAGCAGCTCAAACCCGGGGGGCCCCTACGAGCAGTACTTC CASSSNPGGPYEQYF
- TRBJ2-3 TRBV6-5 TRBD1 TGTGCCAGCAGACCGACAGGGCGGTATACGCAGTATTTT CASRPTGRYTQYF
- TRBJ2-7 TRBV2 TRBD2 TGTGCCAGCAGCGATAGCGGGGGAACCATCTACGAGCAGTACTTC CASSDSGGTIYEQYF
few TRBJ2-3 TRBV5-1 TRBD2 TGCGCCAGCAGCTTGGTTAGCGGGGGCCGAGATACGCAGTATTTT CASSLVSGGRDTQYF
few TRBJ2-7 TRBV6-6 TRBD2 TGTGCCAGCAGTCTTAGCGGGGCATCCTACGAGCAGTACTTC CASSLSGASYEQYF
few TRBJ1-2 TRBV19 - TGTGCCAGTAGTATAGTTGGCGGCGGTAACTATGGCTACACCTTC CASSIVGGGNYGYTF
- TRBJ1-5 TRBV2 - TGTGCCAGCAGTGGCGGAGGGTCGCTTCAGCCCCAGCATTTT CASSGGGSLQPQHF
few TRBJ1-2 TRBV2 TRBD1 TGTGCCAGCAAGAGGGACAGAACGAACTATGGCTACACCTTC CASKRDRTNYGYTF
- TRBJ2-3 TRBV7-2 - TGTGCCAGCAGCTTAGCGGCCAGTTACACAGATACGCAGTATTTT CASSLAASYTDTQYF
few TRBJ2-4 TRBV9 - TGTGCCAGCAGCGGGGGTATAGACGGGGGAGAGGTGGCCAAAAACATTCAGTACTTC CASSGGIDGGEVAKNIQYF
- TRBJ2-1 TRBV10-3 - TGTGCCATCAGGGCCCAGACATCAGACAATGAGCAGTTCTTC CAIRAQTSDNEQFF
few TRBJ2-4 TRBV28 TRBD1 TGTGCCAGCAGGGACAGGGGTCCCGGGGTTGGAGCCAAAAACATTCAGTACTTC CASRDRGPGVGAKNIQYF
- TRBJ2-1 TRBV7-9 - TGTGCCAGCAGGATGGAGGGGTACATGGGCAATGAGCAGTTCTTC CASRMEGYMGNEQFF
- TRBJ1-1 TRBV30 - TGTGCCTGGAGTAAAGGGGCGAACACTGAAGCTTTCTTT CAWSKGANTEAFF
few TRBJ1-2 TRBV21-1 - TGTGCCAGCAGCAACCGTGAGGGTACAGCTAACTATGGCTACACCTTC CASSNREGTANYGYTF
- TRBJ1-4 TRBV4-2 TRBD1 TGTGCCAGCAGCCAAGCCTGGGACAGCCAAAAACTGTTTTTT CASSQAWDSQKLFF
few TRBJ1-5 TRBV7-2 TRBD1 TGTGCCAGCAGCCCCGGGACAGGGGATCCCCAGCATTTT CASSPGTGDPQHF
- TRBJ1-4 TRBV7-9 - TGTGCCAGCAGCTTAGATACGGTGAAACTGTTTTTT CASSLDTVKLFF
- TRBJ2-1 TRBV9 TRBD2 TGTGCCAGCAGCGTAGGCGCTAGCGGGGGATTCAATGAGCAGTTCTTC CASSVGASGGFNEQFF
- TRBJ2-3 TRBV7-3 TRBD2 TGTGCCAGCACCCACGGGGGACTACCCACAGATACGCAGTATTTT CASTHGGLPTDTQYF
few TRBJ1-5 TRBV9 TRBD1 TGTGCCAGCAGCGTCGGACAGGGGCTTCAGCCCCAGCATTTT CASSVGQGLQPQHF
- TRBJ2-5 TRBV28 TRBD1 TGTAAGACAGGGACGGGCGGTGTGACCCAGTACTTC CKTGTGGVTQYF
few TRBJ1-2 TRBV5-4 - TGTGCCAGCAGCTCCCCGACAGGACTGGGCTATGGCTACACCTTC CASSSPTGLGYGYTF
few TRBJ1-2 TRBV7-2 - TGTGCCAGCAGCCCAGGGGCCGGGGGCTACACCTTC CASSPGAGGYTF
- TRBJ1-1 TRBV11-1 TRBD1 TGTGCCAGCAGCTACAACACGCAGGGGGCTGAAGCTTTCTTT CASSYNTQGAEAFF
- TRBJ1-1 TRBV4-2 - TGTGCCAGCAGCAAGATAACAGAGAACACTGAAGCTTTCTTT CASSKITENTEAFF
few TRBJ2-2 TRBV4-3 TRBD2 TGCGCCAGCAGCCATGATGGACTAGTCTTCGGGGAGCTGTTTTTT CASSHDGLVFGELFF
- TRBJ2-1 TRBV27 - TGTGCCAGCGCGACGGGCGGGACCTCCTACAATGAGCAGTTCTTC CASATGGTSYNEQFF
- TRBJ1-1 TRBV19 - TGTGCCAGTATTGGTAGGAACACTGAAGCTTTCTTT CASIGRNTEAFF
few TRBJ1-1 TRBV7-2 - TGTGCCAGCAGCCTAGGACAGCTAAGGGAAGCTTTCTTT CASSLGQLREAFF
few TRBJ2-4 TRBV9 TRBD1 TGTGCCAGCAGCGACCAGGGACAGGGCAAAAACATTCAGTACTTC CASSDQGQGKNIQYF
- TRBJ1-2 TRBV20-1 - TGCAGTGCTAGCATTCATGGCTACACCTTC CSASIHGYTF
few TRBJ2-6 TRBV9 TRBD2 TGTGCCAGCAGCGAGAGCGGGGGGAGCTCTGGGGCCAACGTCCTGACTTTC CASSESGGSSGANVLTF
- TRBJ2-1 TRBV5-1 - TGCGCCAGCAGCTTGGAAGGACTCACCGTTCGGTTCTTC CASSLEGLTVRFF
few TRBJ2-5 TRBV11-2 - TGTGCCAGCAGCTTAGGGACAGACCAAGAGACCCAGTACTTC CASSLGTDQETQYF
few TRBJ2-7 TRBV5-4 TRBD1 TGTGCCAGCAGCATAGGACAGGGGACGTACGAGCAGTACTTC CASSIGQGTYEQYF
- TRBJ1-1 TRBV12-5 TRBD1 TGTGCTAGTGGTTTGGTCAACAGGGGGTTGAGGTTTGGGAACACTGAAGCTTTCTTT CASGLVNRGLRFGNTEAFF
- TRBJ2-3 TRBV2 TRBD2 TGTGCCAGCAGAGGAGCGGGGGGGCTAGATACGCAGTATTTT CASRGAGGLDTQYF
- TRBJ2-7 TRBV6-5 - TGTGCCAGCAGTTATCTCTACGAGCAGTACTTC CASSYLYEQYF
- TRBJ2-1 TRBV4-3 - TGCGCCAGCAGCCAAGATTTCGGGGGCAATGAGCAGTTCTTC CASSQDFGGNEQFF
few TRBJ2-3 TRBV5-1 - TGCGCCAGCAGCCGAACAGCTAGCACAGATACGCAGTATTTT CASSRTASTDTQYF
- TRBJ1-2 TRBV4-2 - TGTGCCAGCAGCCGTACGGGGGGCGCCGGGACGGTGGATGGGGCCTTC CASSRTGGAGTVDGAF
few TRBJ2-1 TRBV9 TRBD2 TGTGCCAGCAGCCCCGGCCCAGGAGCGGGAGAGAACAATGAGCAGTTCTTC CASSPGPGAGENNEQFF
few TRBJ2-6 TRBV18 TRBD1 TGTGCCAGCTCACCGGGACAGGGCCGCTCTGGGGCCAACGTCCTGACTTTC CASSPGQGRSGANVLTF
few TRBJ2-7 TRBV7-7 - TGTGCTAGCAGCTCCGGCCGGGGAAACGAGCAGTACTTC CASSSGRGNEQYF
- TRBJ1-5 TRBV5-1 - TGCGCCAGCAGCTTGGACGGACAGTACAATCAGCCCCAGCATTTT CASSLDGQYNQPQHF
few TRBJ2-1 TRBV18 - TGTGCCAGCTCACCATATGCCCTATCGTACAATGAGCAGTTCTTC CASSPYALSYNEQFF
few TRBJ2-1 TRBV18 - TGTGCCAGCTCACCAGGACAGAACAATGAGCAGTTCTTC CASSPGQNNEQFF
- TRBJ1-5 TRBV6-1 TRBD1 TGTGCCAGCAATGGACAGGGGAATCAGCCCCAGCATTTT CASNGQGNQPQHF
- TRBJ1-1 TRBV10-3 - TGTGCCATCCTATCACAGGGGAACACTGAAGCTTTCTTT CAILSQGNTEAFF
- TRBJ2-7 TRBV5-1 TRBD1 TGCGCCAGCAGAATGGGGGACAGTGCGAGCTCCTACGAGCAGTACTTC CASRMGDSASSYEQYF
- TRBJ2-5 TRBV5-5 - TGTGCCAGCAGCGGACCGGGACTTCGGGAGACCCAGTACTTC CASSGPGLRETQYF